These 16 T cell receptor beta chains share one sample of origin, sequenced in a study of CD8 T cells in ankylosing spondylitis (dated by TCRdb to the late 2010s). The library was obtained by 5' RACE. Reads for this sample came from an Illumina HiSeq 2500. The raw public data were reprocessed by TCRdb itself: fastp quality trimming at Q25, MiXCR clonotype calling, in-frame beta chains only. Under each unique CDR3 protein, matching rows form one entry showing the most common genes and DNA. The sample contains around 300,000 distinct CDR3 sequences, 11% of them found a single time. 8% to 9.5% of the sample lies in the top ten. The sample consisted of blood, either unsorted or a sorted T cell fraction (not recorded which). The receptors come from a female donor with ankylosing spondylitis or in good health (not recorded which).

This clonotype was detected ten times or more. This sequence joins TRBV2 and TRBJ2-7; D is undetermined. Germline CDR1 is SNHLY and CDR2 is FYNNEI. Deletions cut 3 bases from V and 3 bases from J, with 6 bases between. The CDR3 extends over 12 amino acids. This CDR3 reads CASSDAVYEQYF. The CDR3 nucleotides are TGTGCCAGCAGTGACGCAGTCTACGAGCAGTACTTC.

This clonotype was recorded at least ten times. J is TRBJ2-1 and V is TRBV2; 14 nucleotides match TRBD2. CDR1 is SNHLY and CDR2 is FYNNEI in the germline V gene. This CDR3 is 18 amino acids long. V lost 4 bases, J lost 5 bases, and 10 bases stayed unmatched. CDR3 residues: CASSGRLAGGFYDNEQFF. The CDR3 region has the DNA TGTGCCAGCAGTGGGCGACTAGCGGGGGGGTTTTATGACAATGAGCAGTTCTTC. Using reference TRBV2 and TRBJ2-1 for the parts outside the CDR3, the full variable domain is EPEVTQTPSHQVTQMGQEVILRCVPISNHLYFYWYRQILGQKVEFLVSFYNNEISEKSEIFDDQFSVERPDGSNFTLKIRSTKLEDSAMYFCASSGRLAGGFYDNEQFFGPGTRLTVL.

In its sample, this clonotype was seen many times. This chain connects TRBV5-1 to TRBJ2-3, with 8 bases identical to TRBD1. The CDR3 covers 21 residues. Germline CDR1 and CDR2: SGHRS and YFSETQ. V dropped 0 bases and J dropped 4; count of bases not matched to a gene: 22. The CDR3 region has the DNA TGCGCCAGCAGCTTGGCGCGGACAGGGCGAGCCGGGGGCGCGAGGTCAGATACGCAGTATTTT. Encoded protein: CASSLARTGRAGGARSDTQYF.

This clonotype appeared many times. The rearrangement joins TRBV15 to TRBJ2-5; possible D gene TRBD2, 7 bases. The CDR3 runs 13 residues. The V gene lost 7 bases and the J gene lost 2 bases, with 11 bases spanning the gap. Germline assignment: CDR1 LNHNV and CDR2 YYDKDF (reference sequence). Written as DNA, the CDR3 is TGTGCCACCAAACAGGGAGGGCAAGAGACCCAGTACTTC. Residues: CATKQGGQETQYF.

This clonotype showed up many times. The chain has TRBV5-1 and TRBJ2-1; 7 bases fit TRBD1. The CDR3 consists of 14 residues. V was pared by 3 bases and J by 3 bases, with 3 bases of the junction left unmatched. From germline, CDR1 is SGHRS and CDR2 YFSETQ. The CDR3 region is CASSSGQSYNEQFF. DNA of the CDR3: TGCGCCAGCAGCTCGGGACAGAGCTACAATGAGCAGTTCTTC.

This chain links TRBV4-3 with TRBJ1-2, with 7 bases that match TRBD1. Per germline, CDR1 LGHNA and CDR2 YSLEER. Germline trimming cut 0 bases from V and 2 bases from J; bases unmatched to any gene: 6. The CDR3 has 16 residues. The CDR3 is CASSQDWGQLNYGYTF. CDR3 DNA: TGCGCCAGCAGCCAAGATTGGGGACAGTTGAACTATGGCTACACCTTC.

This sequence joins TRBV2 and TRBJ2-1; 11 bases are a match to TRBD2. V gave up 10 bases and J gave up 0 bases; unmatched junction bases: 14. CDR3 size: 18 residues. Germline V gives CDR1 SNHLY, CDR2 FYNNEI. The CDR3 nucleotides read TGTGCCATCTGTCATAGCGGGGGGGGAAGGAGCTCCTACAATGAGCAGTTCTTC. As protein: CAICHSGGGRSSYNEQFF.

The gene calls are TRBV6-2 or TRBV6-3 and TRBJ2-1; 8 bases line up with TRBD2. Unmatched junction bases numbered 11, after V lost 7 bases and J lost 9 bases. The CDR3 is 14 amino acids. CDR1 and CDR2 from the germline V gene are MNHEY and SVGEGT. CDR3 sequence reads: CASIKAGAMSEQFF. As DNA, the CDR3 is TGTGCCAGCATAAAAGCGGGGGCTATGAGTGAGCAGTTCTTC.

This clonotype appeared a few times. J is TRBJ2-1 and V is TRBV7-9; 10 nucleotides align to TRBD2. Trimming took 4 bases from V and 8 from J; bases not matched to a gene: 14. The length of the CDR3 is 17 residues. The germline V gene has CDR1 SEHNR and CDR2 FQNEAQ (reference sequence). The CDR3 here is CASSSRTSGKNSDEQFF. The CDR3 region has the DNA TGTGCCAGCAGCTCGCGGACTAGCGGCAAAAATAGCGATGAGCAGTTCTTC.

The rearrangement joins TRBV11-1 to TRBJ2-7, with 9 bases matching TRBD1. From germline, CDR1 is SGHAT and CDR2 FQDESV (reference sequence). V dropped 4 bases and J dropped 2; count of bases not matched to a gene: 21. There are 20 residues in the CDR3. The CDR3 sequence is CASSSPTKIPGTGFPYEQYF. The CDR3 DNA reads as TGTGCCAGCAGCTCACCCACCAAAATCCCCGGGACAGGGTTTCCCTACGAGCAGTACTTC.

There are many counts of this clonotype. This rearrangement joins TRBV20-1 to TRBJ1-1; 7 bases are a match to TRBD1. V dropped 7 bases and J dropped 4; count of bases not matched to a gene: 12. The CDR3 length is 14 residues. Germline V gene lookup returns CDR1 DFQATT and CDR2 SNEGSKA (reference sequence). The CDR3 DNA is TGCAGTGTTCAAGGGGGCTCGGAGGGCACTGAAGCTTTCTTT. This codes for CSVQGGSEGTEAFF.

The V gene is TRBV27, the J gene TRBJ1-1, with D perhaps TRBD1 (5 bases). Between the trimmed V and J ends, which lost 0 bases and 4 bases, there was a span of 9 bases. This CDR3 spans 14 amino acids. CDR1 and CDR2 from the germline V gene are MNHEY and SMNVEV (reference sequence). CDR3 region: CASSLSGGITEAFF. CDR3 DNA: TGTGCCAGCAGTTTATCCGGGGGGATCACTGAAGCTTTCTTT.

This clonotype has a count of ten or more. The V call is TRBV7-2, the J call TRBJ2-1, with 13 bases that match TRBD2. Per the germline V gene, CDR1 is SGHTA and CDR2 is FQGNSA. CDR3 length: 17 residues. With V trimmed by 5 bases and J by 8 bases, 12 bases remained unmatched. The CDR3: CASSPKTSGRAFYEQFF. CDR3 DNA sequence: TGTGCCAGCAGCCCAAAAACTAGCGGGAGGGCCTTCTATGAGCAGTTCTTC.

This clonotype was seen many times. The chain employs TRBV20-1 and TRBJ2-1, with D possibly being TRBD2 (5 bases). Germline CDR1 and CDR2: DFQATT and SNEGSKA (reference sequence). The CDR3 spans 12 residues. Trimming pared 6 bases from V and 8 bases from J, leaving 14 bases between. Here the CDR3 DNA reads TGCAGTGCGGCACTAGATGGAGATGAGCAGTTCTTC. It encodes CSAALDGDEQFF.

This clonotype has a handful of counts. This chain links TRBV11-2 with TRBJ2-2; D unclear. Per the germline V gene, CDR1 is SGHAT and CDR2 is FQNNGV. V was cut by 1 base and J by 7 bases, with 7 bases left in between. The CDR3 covers 13 residues. Here the CDR3 DNA reads TGTGCCAGCAGCTTAGTGGTCAGCGGGGAGCTGTTTTTT. This encodes CASSLVVSGELFF.

The chain recombines TRBV18 with TRBJ1-3; D perhaps matches TRBD1 (5 bases). Trimming took off 3 bases at V and 0 bases at J, with 9 bases between the two ends. There are 15 residues in the CDR3. Germline loops: CDR1 KGHSH, CDR2 LQKENI. For the CDR3, the DNA is TGTGCCAGCTCACCTTCGACAGACTCTGGAAACACCATATATTTT. It encodes CASSPSTDSGNTIYF.